This T cell receptor (beta chain) was found in a study of shared clonotypes between healthy human individuals. An assay was performed, and its level was deep. Generated by immunoSEQ multiplex PCR, the TCRdb table keeps only in-frame clones and is missing some. The table includes about 1.1 million clones, 70% to 85% detected once. Points on this clone: Its target is unknown.

Overall study findings and caveats: Larger estimated richness was generally recorded for naive subsets relative to memory subsets.

The V gene lost 6 bases and the J gene lost 4 bases, with 6 bases spanning the gap. Germline CDR1 and CDR2: DFQATT and SNEGSKA (reference sequence). This CDR3 has 10 amino acids. The sequenced material came from memory CD4+ T cells from PBMCs. Described subset: CD45RA-negative fraction. This TCR came from a man aged 18 to 35 in good health. Some clones in this sample may be carry-over from other donors' samples. The chain is built from TRBV20-1 and TRBJ1-2; D remains ambiguous. The CDR3 DNA reads TGCAGTGCCCCGGCCTATGGCTACACCTTC. Translated, it gives CSAPAYGYTF.